The 10 T cell receptor beta chains below were found in one sample sequenced in a study of CD8+ T cells in alopecia areata listed by TCRdb under 2018. Explained via the paper, the time point label denotes: less than five weeks on oral tofacitinib. This specimen's treatment or condition label, per the study, means: oral pan-JAK inhibitor, 5-10 mg twice daily. Library prep was done by the immunoSEQ multiplex PCR assay. For TCR sequencing, RNA was extracted from every sample and reverse transcribed into cDNA to serve as template. TCRdb's version of the immuneACCESS table is confined to in-frame rearrangements and falls short of the full clone set. An unresolved V gene accounts for under half of the shortfall where checked; the remainder is of unknown origin. This sample lists about 220,000 clones; less than 75% were detected once. Roughly 1.6% of the sample comes from the top ten. The source was CD4+ T cells sorted from blood, collected at week 4, from a patient treated with tofacitinib. These receptors all stem from a human donor with alopecia areata.

The V call is TRBV29-1, the J call TRBJ1-2; D remains unclear. This CDR3 has 11 amino acids. Deletions cut 7 bases from V and 7 bases from J, with 13 bases between. Germline CDR1 reads SQVTM; CDR2 reads ANQGSEA. CDR3 nucleotides: TGCAGCGGCGGGGAGGGTTTTGGCTACACCTTC. It specifies CSGGEGFGYTF.

In its sample, this clone was seen many times. The gene calls are TRBV29-1 and TRBJ1-1; maybe TRBD1 (5 bases). V was clipped by 5 bases and J by 6 bases, with 13 bases between them. This CDR3 contains 12 residues. The V gene's germline CDR1 is SQVTM and CDR2 ANQGSEA. The CDR3 spells CSVIQRGSEAFF. The CDR3 DNA reads TGCAGCGTTATACAGAGGGGATCTGAAGCTTTCTTT. The whole variable domain, filled in from reference TRBV29-1 and TRBJ1-1, reads SAVISQKPSRDICQRGTSLTIQCQVDSQVTMMFWYRQQPGQSLTLIATANQGSEATYESGFVIDKFPISRPNLTFSTLTVSNMSPEDSSIYLCSVIQRGSEAFFGQGTRLTVV.

The genes are TRBV20-1 and TRBJ2-1; D not certain. V lost 0 bases to trimming and J lost 12 bases, with 9 bases between them. The CDR3 is 11 residues long. Germline-derived CDR1 and CDR2 are DFQATT and SNEGSKA (reference sequence). The CDR3 DNA is TGCAGTGCTAGAGATAGGCGTGGGCAGTTCTTC. Amino acid sequence: CSARDRRGQFF.

The chain employs TRBV7-7 and TRBJ2-1; 14 nucleotides align to TRBD2. Germline V gene lookup returns CDR1 SSHAT and CDR2 FNYEAQ (reference sequence). The CDR3 is 15 amino acids. Losses at the gene ends were 4 bases for V and 9 bases for J; bases not matched to a gene: 5. For the CDR3, the DNA is TGTGCCAGCAGCTCCGGGACTAGCGGGGGCAGTGAGCAGTTCTTC. It encodes CASSSGTSGGSEQFF.

This clone was counted only a few times. The J gene is TRBJ2-7, the V gene TRBV6-5, with a weak D call TRBD1 (6 bases). The CDR3 length is 15 residues. CDR1 and CDR2 from the germline V gene are MNHEY and SVGAGI. Between the trimmed V and J ends, which lost 4 bases and 2 bases, there was a span of 15 bases. CDR3 in amino acids: CASSSSRDTAYEQYF. For the CDR3, the DNA is TGTGCCAGCAGTTCATCCCGGGACACAGCCTACGAGCAGTACTTC.

The CDR3, as DNA: TGTGCCACCAGCAGTGGCTACGCCAGCAATCAGCCCCAGCATTTT. Its translation: CATSSGYASNQPQHF. The J gene is TRBJ1-5, the V gene TRBV15, with D hard to call. V lost 3 bases and J 1 base, leaving 10 bases between the germline ends. The CDR3 length is 15 residues. In germline, CDR1 is LNHNV, CDR2 YYDKDF (reference sequence).

This rearrangement joins TRBV30 to TRBJ1-1; D is undetermined. The germline gives CDR1 GTSNPN, CDR2 SVGIG (reference sequence). This CDR3 is 12 amino acids long. V was cut by 2 bases and J by 1 base, with 5 bases left in between. CDR3 bases: TGTGCCTGGAGTTTTCAGAACACTGAAGCTTTCTTT. This translates into CAWSFQNTEAFF.

This clone occurred a few times. The V and J genes are TRBV7-2 and TRBJ2-5; no firm D call. V gave up 6 bases and J gave up 2 bases, with 10 bases separating them. The germline V gene encodes CDR1 SGHTA and CDR2 FQGNSA. The length of the CDR3 is 13 residues. CDR3 protein: CASSVGPQETQYF. The CDR3 DNA is TGTGCCAGCAGTGTGGGTCCGCAAGAGACCCAGTACTTC.

The rearrangement joins TRBV7-2 to TRBJ1-2; 7 bases are a match to TRBD1. After removal of 5 bases from V and 8 bases from J, the junction contained 17 bases not matched to a gene. Germline V gene data show CDR1 as SGHTA and CDR2 as FQGNSA. The length of the CDR3 is 16 residues. This chain's CDR3 is CASSPNRQGRSGGYTF. In DNA, the CDR3 is TGTGCCAGCAGCCCTAATCGACAGGGACGAAGCGGGGGCTACACCTTC.

The chain uses TRBV29-1 and TRBJ2-2, with D perhaps matching TRBD1 or TRBD2 (5 bases each). This CDR3 comprises 11 residues. V was cut by 4 bases and J by 6 bases, with 6 bases left in between. The germline gives CDR1 SQVTM, CDR2 ANQGSEA. The CDR3: CSVVGAGELFF. The CDR3, as DNA: TGCAGCGTTGTGGGGGCCGGGGAGCTGTTTTTT.